The 17 T cell receptor beta chains given below trace back to one sample, sequenced in a study of patients and donors after allogeneic stem cell transplantation. One entry per CDR3 protein results from TCRdb running MiXCR on the RT-PCR reads. The sample has roughly 26,000 distinct CDR3 sequences, roughly 7.3% seen once. Sequencing used blood, either unsorted or a sorted T cell fraction (not recorded which). The receptors stem from a human donor who was either an allogeneic HSCT recipient or a stem cell or donor lymphocyte infusion donor (not recorded which). It is not recorded whose cells these are; they may come from a transplant donor.

This clonotype appeared many times. The chain is built from TRBV28 and TRBJ1-3; possibly TRBD1 for D (5 bases). The CDR3 is 16 residues long. V lost 4 bases and J lost 0, with 13 bases in between. Germline V gene data show CDR1 as MDHEN and CDR2 as SYDVKM. The CDR3 here is CASSSPGRASGNTIYF. CDR3 bases: TGTGCCAGCAGTTCCCCAGGGCGGGCCTCTGGAAACACCATATATTTT.

V is TRBV9 and J is TRBJ1-1, with D tentatively TRBD1 (5 bases). CDR1 is SGDLS and CDR2 is YYNGEE in the germline V gene. V was clipped by 2 bases and J by 0 bases, with 8 bases between them. CDR3 length equals 14 residues. CDR3: CASSVRGMNTEAFF. Written as DNA, the CDR3 is TGTGCCAGCAGCGTTAGGGGCATGAACACTGAAGCTTTCTTT.

This clonotype showed up just a few times. The chain has TRBV9 and TRBJ2-2; 9 nucleotides agree with TRBD1. J gave up 4 bases and V 2 bases, and 9 bases lay outside the gene matches. The CDR3 has 17 amino acids. Germline CDR1 and CDR2: SGDLS and YYNGEE. CDR3 DNA sequence: TGTGCCAGCAGCGTTTCAGGACAGGGGTGGTTCACCGGGGAGCTGTTTTTT. Translation: CASSVSGQGWFTGELFF.

This clonotype came up many times. The rearrangement joins TRBV7-3 to TRBJ2-5; D unresolved. Per the germline V gene, CDR1 is SGHTA and CDR2 is FQGTGA. The CDR3 has 15 residues. The V gene lost 2 bases and the J gene lost 5 bases, with 15 bases spanning the gap. CDR3 in amino acids: CASSLPRSLWETQYF. In DNA, the CDR3 is TGTGCCAGCAGCTTACCGCGCTCGCTATGGGAGACCCAGTACTTC.

The chain uses TRBV27 and TRBJ2-3, with D hard to call. The CDR3 totals 12 residues. Per the germline V gene, CDR1 is MNHEY and CDR2 is SMNVEV (reference sequence). V was cut by 7 bases and J by 1 base, with 6 bases left in between. CDR3 sequence: CASTLGTDTQYF. The DNA for the CDR3 is TGTGCCAGCACTCTTGGCACAGATACGCAGTATTTT.

At least ten counts were recorded for this clonotype. The chain has TRBV20-1 and TRBJ2-2; D is perhaps TRBD1 (6 bases). In germline, CDR1 is DFQATT, CDR2 SNEGSKA (reference sequence). The ends were cut back, 0 bases at V and 5 bases at J, with 13 bases in the middle. CDR3 length equals 15 residues. CDR3 residues: CSARDWVRGTGELFF. CDR3 DNA sequence: TGCAGTGCTAGAGATTGGGTCAGGGGAACCGGGGAGCTGTTTTTT.

This clonotype was counted at least ten times. The genes are TRBV28 and TRBJ2-1, with D perhaps matching TRBD2 (5 bases). The CDR3 sequence is 11 residues long. Germline V gene sequence: CDR1 MDHEN, CDR2 SYDVKM. Trimming shortened V by 6 bases and J by 14 bases, and 14 bases separated the two germline ends. CDR3 bases: TGTGCCAGCAGCCTCGCGAGGGAAAAGTTCTTC. This encodes CASSLAREKFF.

This clonotype was observed many times. V and J are TRBV28 and TRBJ2-4; 11 nucleotides align to TRBD1. Germline assignment: CDR1 MDHEN and CDR2 SYDVKM. The CDR3 length is 15 residues. V shed 5 bases and J 6 bases; nucleotides not matched to a gene: 6. CDR3 sequence (DNA): TGTGCCAGCAGTGCGGGGACAGGGGGGATAAACATTCAGTACTTC. Translating it yields CASSAGTGGINIQYF.

This clonotype was seen only a few times. The chain is built from TRBV7-3 and TRBJ1-6, with D uncertain. Per germline, CDR1 SGHTA and CDR2 FQGTGA. Between the trimmed V and J ends, which lost 4 bases and 9 bases, there was a span of 16 bases. The CDR3 spans 15 residues. The CDR3 bases are TGTGCCAGCAGCTGGAACGGAGATCCGAGTTCACCCCTCCACTTT. As protein: CASSWNGDPSSPLHF.

The chain links TRBV10-3 to TRBJ1-3; no clear D. Germline CDR1 ENHRY, CDR2 SYGVKD. The CDR3 length is 12 residues. The V end was cut by 11 bases, the J end by 1 base, with 9 bases between. The CDR3 DNA reads TGTGCCTCTCGGGCATCTGGAAACACCATATATTTT. It codes for CASRASGNTIYF.

This clonotype showed up many times. V and J are TRBV14 and TRBJ2-6; no firm D call. Germline V gene sequence: CDR1 SGHDN, CDR2 FVKESK. V lost 1 base and J 0 bases, leaving 13 bases between the germline ends. This CDR3 is 18 amino acids long. CDR3 nucleotides: TGTGCCAGCAGCCAAGTGGTAGGGCCGATCTCTGGGGCCAACGTCCTGACTTTC. This codes for CASSQVVGPISGANVLTF.

This clonotype was counted at least ten times. The chain recombines TRBV6-5 with TRBJ1-5, with TRBD1 matching over 10 bases. The V gene's germline CDR1 is MNHEY and CDR2 SVGAGI. Unmatched junction bases numbered 4, after V lost 4 bases and J lost 7 bases. This CDR3 contains 14 residues. CDR3 sequence: CASSSPGQGQPQHF. CDR3 DNA: TGTGCCAGCAGTTCACCGGGACAGGGGCAGCCCCAGCATTTT.

The table lists this clonotype with many counts. V gene TRBV5-6 combines with J gene TRBJ1-2, with TRBD1 identical over 12 bases. Germline V CDR1 and CDR2: SGHDT, YYEEEE. The junction had 5 bases not matched to a gene; V was cut back by 1 base and J by 1 base. The CDR3 consists of 17 residues. The DNA for the CDR3 is TGTGCCAGCAGCTTGCCCGGGACAGGGGGCCATAACTATGGCTACACCTTC. This codes for CASSLPGTGGHNYGYTF.

This clonotype was picked up many times. The chain carries TRBV7-2 and TRBJ2-7; D remains ambiguous. The V gene's germline CDR1 is SGHTA and CDR2 FQGNSA. Trimming cost V 5 bases and J 1 base, with 6 bases left between them. CDR3 length: 12 residues. CDR3 sequence (DNA): TGTGCCAGCAGCCTCAATTCCTACGAGCAGTACTTC. Translating it yields CASSLNSYEQYF.

This chain links TRBV28 with TRBJ2-4; D remains unclear. The CDR3 runs to 13 residues. Per germline, CDR1 MDHEN and CDR2 SYDVKM. Trimming took off 7 bases at V and 1 base at J, with 8 bases between the two ends. Here the CDR3 DNA reads TGTGCCAGCAAACCTGGGGCCAAAAACATTCAGTACTTC. Protein sequence: CASKPGAKNIQYF.

The rearrangement joins TRBV27 to TRBJ2-7, with 9 bases fitting TRBD1. With 3 bases clipped from V and 3 bases from J, the junction kept 0 bases outside the gene matches. In germline, CDR1 is MNHEY, CDR2 SMNVEV (reference sequence). This CDR3 has 13 residues. CDR3 sequence (DNA): TGTGCCAGCAGTTTGACAGGGGGCTACGAGCAGTACTTC. Its protein product is CASSLTGGYEQYF.

This clonotype showed up many times. J is TRBJ1-5 and V is TRBV6-5; D gene uncertain. Trimming took off 0 bases at V and 5 bases at J, with 8 bases between the two ends. The CDR3 sequence is 14 residues long. The germline V gene encodes CDR1 MNHEY and CDR2 SVGAGI. As DNA, the CDR3 is TGTGCCAGCAGTTACTCGTCCGTCCATCAGCCCCAGCATTTT. It specifies CASSYSSVHQPQHF.